This T cell receptor (beta chain) was recovered during a study of T cell responses to AZD1222 COVID-19 vaccine. The sample holds one count of this clone. Its antigen is unidentified. With V trimmed by 6 bases and J by 4 bases, 8 bases remained unmatched. This CDR3 is 14 amino acids long. Germline CDR1 MNHEY, CDR2 SVGEGT. Using immunoSEQ multiplex PCR, the repertoire was profiled, and TCRdb retains in-frame clones only, with some absent. The repertoire holds more than 150,000 clones, with 70% to 90% as singletons. Findings and caveats of the study: Mostly white British, mostly female donors; authors suggested clonal diversity may be underestimated. Nearly half of spike-specific TCRs reportedly target unmutated variant regions.

This chain links TRBV6-2 or TRBV6-3 with TRBJ1-2, with 7 bases aligning to TRBD1. The source was peripheral blood, collected on day 0 of AZD1222 vaccination. The receptor was derived from an adult in good health. This CDR3 reads CASSLPTGVYGYTF. Written as DNA, the CDR3 is TGTGCCAGCAGCTTACCCACAGGGGTCTATGGCTACACCTTC.